The sequence of this T cell receptor beta chain was determined in a study of blood T cell repertoires in COVID-19. Across the study: Acute-phase and convalescent COVID-19 samples originated in the United States, Italy and Spain.

Seattle patient enrollment occurred during active infection, with longitudinal follow-up thereafter. In germline, CDR1 is SGHRS, CDR2 YFSETQ. The CDR3 contains 16 residues. The V gene end was trimmed by 4 bases and the J gene end by 1 base; junction bases not matched to a gene: 8. Assay: immunoSEQ multiplex PCR; the TCRdb copy retains only in-frame clones and omits some. This table holds about 68,000 clones, 70% to 90% found once. Sequenced input: peripheral blood. V and J are TRBV5-1 and TRBJ1-2; 9 bases match TRBD1. This receptor was obtained from a woman aged 45-59 years with COVID-19, enrolled during active disease. The CDR3 protein is CASSPSWDRDNYGYTF. The CDR3, as DNA: TGCGCCAGCAGCCCATCGTGGGACAGGGATAACTATGGCTACACCTTC.